This T cell receptor beta chain emerged from a study of siplizumab effects on memory and regulatory T cells. The study's findings and limits: Alloreactive sequences tracing back to unstimulated CD4+ memory cells fell significantly with siplizumab. Reactions containing siplizumab showed mappable alloreactive CD4+ clones averaging roughly 70% Treg-derived, versus 25% to 30% in controls. It seemed that naive T cells were more diverse than memory cells and were major contributors to the alloresponse.

Turning to this clone: Its antigen is not known.

Per sample, the assay covered roughly 9.2 x 10^4 TCR templates. Clones were read by immunoSEQ multiplex PCR, and TCRdb kept only the in-frame ones, dropping some. The sample shows 85,000 to 130,000 clones, over 90% of them seen only once. V trimming: 1 base; J trimming: 10 bases; junction bases outside the gene matches: 11. From germline, CDR1 is GTSNPN and CDR2 SVGIG (reference sequence). CDR3 length: 14 residues. The chain couples TRBV30 to TRBJ1-1, with 8 nucleotides matching TRBD1. The sequence was collected from a human donor in good health. Sample: Tregs sorted from blood. DNA for the CDR3: TGTGCCTGGAGTGAAACAGGGGGAGGTTTTATAGCTTTCTTT. This gives the protein CAWSETGGGFIAFF.